The 13 T cell receptor beta chains presented below share a single source sample, sequenced in a study of radiotherapy plus CTLA-4 blockade in lung cancer. The protocol was immunoSEQ multiplex PCR, while the TCRdb copy is restricted to in-frame clones and leaves out a portion. Here the sample spans roughly 90,000 clones, around 84% being singletons. The sequences come from peripheral blood, collected from a patient treated with radiotherapy plus ipilimumab. The receptor set was obtained from a human donor with non-small cell lung cancer that progressed on radiotherapy plus ipilimumab.

This chain connects TRBV25-1 to TRBJ1-1; no definite D call. V was cut by 2 bases and J by 1 base, with 8 bases left in between. The CDR3 is 14 amino acids. Germline CDR1 reads MGHDK; CDR2 reads SYGVNS. The chain's CDR3 is CASSEIGTNTEAFF. The CDR3 DNA reads TGTGCCAGCAGTGAAATCGGCACGAACACTGAAGCTTTCTTT.

This clone was picked up one time. In nucleotides, the CDR3 is TGTGCCAGTAGTAGTACAGGGGATAGAAGCAATCAGCCCCAGCATTTT. Protein sequence: CASSSTGDRSNQPQHF. V is TRBV19 and J is TRBJ1-5; 7 nucleotides line up with TRBD1. CDR1 and CDR2 (germline): LNHDA, SQIVND (reference sequence). There are 16 residues in the CDR3. V lost 4 bases, J lost 1 base, and 7 bases stayed unmatched.

V gene TRBV30 combines with J gene TRBJ2-5, with D possibly TRBD2 on 5 matching bases. The CDR3 consists of 15 residues. The V end was cut by 2 bases, the J end by 5 bases, with 18 bases between. The germline V gene encodes CDR1 GTSNPN and CDR2 SVGIG (reference sequence). The CDR3 region is CAWSPRHGLEETQYF. For the CDR3, the DNA is TGTGCCTGGAGTCCCAGGCATGGACTTGAGGAGACCCAGTACTTC.

This clone was recorded once. This chain connects TRBV7-9 to TRBJ1-5; a weak D match, TRBD1 (5 bases). The CDR3 loop spans 12 amino acids. The V gene's germline CDR1 is SEHNR and CDR2 FQNEAQ (reference sequence). Trimming cost V 5 bases and J 6 bases, with 8 bases left between them. The CDR3 sequence is CASSDGGQPQHF. The CDR3 DNA is TGTGCCAGCAGCGACGGGGGTCAGCCCCAGCATTTT.

The V gene is TRBV2, the J gene TRBJ2-7; D call uncertain. Per the germline V gene, CDR1 is SNHLY and CDR2 is FYNNEI. The CDR3 is made up of 12 amino acids. V lost 8 bases to trimming and J lost 3 bases, with 11 bases between them. CDR3 sequence (DNA): TGTGCCAGCTCCCGGCAGGACTACGAGCAGTACGTC. Amino acid sequence: CASSRQDYEQYV.

This chain uses TRBV7-2 with TRBJ2-5, with D possibly TRBD2 on 6 matching bases. Germline CDR1 is SGHTA and CDR2 is FQGNSA. V gave up 5 bases and J gave up 11 bases, with 27 bases separating them. There are 16 residues in the CDR3. The CDR3 loop reads CASSQSILRGAWEQYF. The CDR3 DNA reads as TGTGCCAGCAGCCAATCAATCCTACGCGGGGCATGGGAGCAGTACTTC.

The chain joins TRBV10-1 to TRBJ1-5, with D perhaps TRBD1 (5 bases). Germline V gene lookup returns CDR1 WNHNN and CDR2 SYGVQD (reference sequence). This CDR3 region has 15 residues. The V end was cut by 6 bases, the J end by 2 bases, with 14 bases between. The CDR3 DNA reads TGCGCCAGCAGGGTGGGGCAGGGTGGCAATCAGCCCCAGCATTTT. Protein: CASRVGQGGNQPQHF.

The V gene is TRBV11-2, the J gene TRBJ2-1; 7 bases agree with TRBD2. CDR1 and CDR2 (germline): SGHAT, FQNNGV. The J segment lost 15 bases and the V segment lost 4 bases, leaving 18 bases of the junction unmatched. The CDR3 has 15 residues. The CDR3 region is CASSSKPQSSGRLFF. In DNA, the CDR3 is TGTGCCAGCAGCTCCAAACCCCAGTCTAGCGGTCGTCTGTTCTTC. The full variable domain, rest sourced from reference TRBV11-2 and TRBJ2-1, is EAGVAQSPRYKIIEKRQSVAFWCNPISGHATLYWYQQILGQGPKLLIQFQNNGVVDDSQLPKDRFSAERLKGVDSTLKIQPAKLEDSAVYLCASSSKPQSSGRLFFGPGTRLTVL.

The V call is TRBV6-5, the J call TRBJ1-1, with 8 bases identical to TRBD1. Germline trimming cut 5 bases from V and 5 bases from J; bases unmatched to any gene: 7. This CDR3 has 14 amino acids. Germline-derived CDR1 and CDR2 are MNHEY and SVGAGI. The DNA of the CDR3 is TGTGCCAGCAGTGCCAGGGGGCGCGGGACTGAAGCTTTCTTT. Protein product: CASSARGRGTEAFF.

This chain links TRBV6-5 with TRBJ2-7, with TRBD2 matching over 12 bases. Germline trimming cut 8 bases from V and 6 bases from J; bases unmatched to any gene: 5. CDR1 and CDR2 from the germline V gene are MNHEY and SVGAGI. The CDR3 has 13 amino acids. The CDR3 loop is CASGLAGRSEQYF. In DNA form, the CDR3 reads TGTGCCAGCGGACTAGCGGGACGGAGCGAGCAGTACTTC.

This chain links TRBV10-3 with TRBJ2-7; D perhaps matches TRBD2 (6 bases). V was pared by 2 bases and J by 4 bases, with 9 bases between. The germline gives CDR1 ENHRY, CDR2 SYGVKD. The CDR3 length is 13 residues. The CDR3 loop reads CAISERGTYEQYV. CDR3 bases: TGTGCCATCAGTGAGAGAGGGACTTACGAGCAGTACGTC.

This clone appeared once. The J gene is TRBJ1-1, the V gene TRBV28, with D hard to call. V lost 2 bases and J lost 1, with 17 bases in between. CDR1 MDHEN and CDR2 SYDVKM come from the germline V gene. The CDR3 has 17 amino acids. Here the CDR3 reads CASSLPRGPARNTEAFF. The CDR3 DNA reads as TGTGCCAGCAGTTTACCTCGCGGGCCAGCTCGGAACACTGAAGCTTTCTTT.

The chain links TRBV5-1 to TRBJ2-5, with TRBD2 matching over 7 bases. Germline V gene lookup returns CDR1 SGHRS and CDR2 YFSETQ. The trim removed 4 bases at V and 5 bases at J, leaving 8 bases unmatched. The length of the CDR3 is 14 residues. CDR3 in DNA: TGCGCCAGCAGCCCCGGACTAGTCAGGGAGACCCAGTACTTC. The encoded protein is CASSPGLVRETQYF.